These 32 T cell receptor beta chains share one sample of origin, sequenced in a study of cytomegalovirus exposure and HLA in healthy donors. Produced via immunoSEQ multiplex PCR; TCRdb's table is partial and in-frame only. The table includes about 280,000 clones, roughly 90% detected once. Sequenced input: PBMCs. The receptors originated from a woman between 18 and 29 years old in good health and CMV-seronegative.

This clone was counted many times. This chain links TRBV14 with TRBJ2-7; possible D gene TRBD1, 6 bases. Germline values: CDR1 SGHDN, CDR2 FVKESK. V was clipped by 6 bases and J by 0 bases, with 9 bases between them. This CDR3 comprises 13 residues. This CDR3 is CASRGASSYEQYF. CDR3 nucleotides: TGTGCCAGCAGGGGGGCGAGCTCCTACGAGCAGTACTTC.

This clone was recorded only once. The V and J genes are TRBV7-6 and TRBJ2-7; tentative D call: TRBD1 (5 bases). Germline CDR1 is SGHVS and CDR2 is FNYEAQ. The ends were cut back, 5 bases at V and 4 bases at J, with 12 bases in the middle. The CDR3 length is 13 residues. This CDR3 reads CASSPQQAYEQYF. The CDR3 DNA reads as TGTGCCAGCAGCCCGCAACAGGCTTACGAGCAGTACTTC.

In DNA, the CDR3 is TGTGCCAGCTCAACACTAGCGGGCAAAGACAATGAGCAGTTCTTC. It codes for CASSTLAGKDNEQFF. The rearrangement joins TRBV18 to TRBJ2-1, with 9 bases aligning to TRBD2. The CDR3 has 15 residues. J was trimmed by 5 bases and V by 5 bases; bases with no gene match: 7. Germline values: CDR1 KGHSH, CDR2 LQKENI.

The chain is built from TRBV5-4 and TRBJ1-2; D gene unclear. The V gene lost 0 bases and the J gene lost 5 bases, with 8 bases spanning the gap. The V gene's germline CDR1 is SGHNT and CDR2 YYREEE (reference sequence). The CDR3 extends over 13 amino acids. In DNA form, the CDR3 reads TGTGCCAGCAGCTTGGGACAAACGTATGGCTACACCTTC. Translating it yields CASSLGQTYGYTF.

The rearrangement joins TRBV10-2 to TRBJ1-4; possible D gene TRBD1, 6 bases. The CDR3 totals 15 residues. V lost 4 bases and J 8 bases, leaving 17 bases between the germline ends. The V gene's germline CDR1 is WSHSY and CDR2 SAAADI. This chain's CDR3 is CASSGLQGTLEKLFF. The CDR3 bases are TGCGCCAGCAGTGGGCTACAGGGTACTCTAGAAAAACTGTTTTTT.

The genes are TRBV19 and TRBJ2-3, with 9 bases matching TRBD2. Germline V gene lookup returns CDR1 LNHDA and CDR2 SQIVND (reference sequence). This CDR3 spans 14 amino acids. V was clipped by 3 bases and J by 5 bases; unmatched bases: 3. As DNA, the CDR3 is TGTGCCAGTAGTATCGAACTAGCGGGAGATACGCAGTATTTT. It codes for CASSIELAGDTQYF.

This sequence joins TRBV19 and TRBJ2-6, with D unclear. Trimming took off 5 bases at V and 2 bases at J, with 16 bases between the two ends. Germline CDR1 LNHDA, CDR2 SQIVND (reference sequence). There are 17 residues in the CDR3. The CDR3 DNA sequence: TGTGCCAGTAGTCCCCACACAACTAAACCTGGGGCCAACGTCCTGACTTTC. Its protein product is CASSPHTTKPGANVLTF.

The chain carries TRBV28 and TRBJ2-7; D may be TRBD1 (6 bases). The CDR3 length is 15 residues. V lost 5 bases, J lost 2 bases, and 16 bases lay in between. CDR1 and CDR2 (germline): MDHEN, SYDVKM. The CDR3, as DNA: TGTGCCAGCAGTGGTCCCGGGACACAGACCTACGAGCAGTACTTC. Its protein is CASSGPGTQTYEQYF.

The V gene is TRBV28, the J gene TRBJ2-7; 7 bases fit TRBD1. The J segment lost 5 bases and the V segment lost 8 bases, leaving 6 bases of the junction unmatched. CDR1 is MDHEN and CDR2 is SYDVKM in the germline V gene. This CDR3 has 12 residues. CDR3 amino acids: CASGDRVHEQYF. CDR3 DNA sequence: TGTGCCAGCGGCGACAGGGTGCACGAGCAGTACTTC.

The chain carries TRBV12-5 and TRBJ2-5; D call uncertain. This CDR3 is built from 12 residues. The germline V and J ends were trimmed by 1 base and 4 bases, with 4 bases remaining between them. Germline V gene lookup returns CDR1 LGHNT and CDR2 FRNRAP. CDR3 in amino acids: CASGLALETQYF. The CDR3 DNA follows: TGTGCTAGTGGTTTGGCGTTAGAGACCCAGTACTTC.

J is TRBJ1-6 and V is TRBV6-4, with 8 bases that match TRBD1. V dropped 5 bases and J dropped 7; count of bases not matched to a gene: 4. Germline V CDR1 and CDR2: MRHNA, SNTAGT. CDR3 length: 14 amino acids. Written as DNA, the CDR3 is TGTGCCAGCAGTCCACAGGGGGGGAATTCACCCCTCCACTTT. It specifies CASSPQGGNSPLHF.

The chain uses TRBV6-5 and TRBJ1-2; TRBD1 agrees at 9 bases. The length of the CDR3 is 14 residues. Germline lookup yields CDR1 MNHEY and CDR2 SVGAGI. V lost 6 bases to trimming and J lost 5 bases; unmatched junction nucleotides: 7. The chain's CDR3 is CASRGQGGYYGYTF. In DNA, the CDR3 is TGTGCCAGCAGGGGACAGGGAGGTTATTATGGCTACACCTTC.

V and J are TRBV4-3 and TRBJ2-5, with a tentative D call TRBD1 (5 bases). Trimming removed 3 bases from V and 5 bases from J, with 13 bases in between. Germline V gene data show CDR1 as LGHNA and CDR2 as YSLEER. There are 14 residues in the CDR3. DNA for the CDR3: TGCGCCAGCAGCCAGGGGCAGGGTGGGGAGACCCAGTACTTC. This gives the protein CASSQGQGGETQYF.

The gene calls are TRBV2 and TRBJ2-7; 8 bases align to TRBD2. This CDR3 region has 15 residues. Germline loops: CDR1 SNHLY, CDR2 FYNNEI. J gave up 3 bases and V 7 bases, and 11 bases lay outside the gene matches. This CDR3 is CASKANSGEFYEQYF. CDR3 nucleotides: TGTGCCAGCAAAGCAAATAGCGGGGAATTCTACGAGCAGTACTTC. Full variable domain (rest looked up from reference TRBV2 and TRBJ2-7): EPEVTQTPSHQVTQMGQEVILRCVPISNHLYFYWYRQILGQKVEFLVSFYNNEISEKSEIFDDQFSVERPDGSNFTLKIRSTKLEDSAMYFCASKANSGEFYEQYFGPGTRLTVT.

The chain employs TRBV6-1 and TRBJ1-5; possibly TRBD1 for D (5 bases). Per the germline V gene, CDR1 is MNHNS and CDR2 is SASEGT. The CDR3 spans 15 residues. V was pared by 8 bases and J by 4 bases, with 18 bases between. The DNA of the CDR3 is TGTGCCAGCCAGGTCCGGGGGTATGTGAATCAGCCCCAGCATTTT. Protein sequence: CASQVRGYVNQPQHF.

CDR3 region: CASSSPGISSYEQYF. CDR3 in DNA: TGTGCCAGCAGCTCTCCGGGGATCAGCTCCTACGAGCAGTACTTC. The chain employs TRBV5-4 and TRBJ2-7, with D possibly being TRBD2 (5 bases). This CDR3 has 15 amino acids. Germline V gene sequence: CDR1 SGHNT, CDR2 YYREEE (reference sequence). Trimming stripped 3 bases from V and 0 bases from J, with 13 bases between.

The rearrangement joins TRBV5-4 to TRBJ2-7; D unresolved. V was cut by 0 bases and J by 4 bases, with 5 bases left in between. This CDR3 is 12 amino acids long. Germline assignment: CDR1 SGHNT and CDR2 YYREEE (reference sequence). In DNA, the CDR3 is TGTGCCAGCAGCTTGGGGGCATACGAGCAGTACTTC. Translation: CASSLGAYEQYF.

V and J are TRBV28 and TRBJ1-5; D might be TRBD1 (6 bases). The CDR3 runs to 14 residues. The germline CDR1 and CDR2 sequences are MDHEN and SYDVKM. Trimming cost V 3 bases and J 6 bases, with 12 bases left between them. CDR3 nucleotides: TGTGCCAGCAGTTTGGGGGGAGGGGGTCAGCCCCAGCATTTT. The encoded protein is CASSLGGGGQPQHF.

The chain links TRBV19 to TRBJ2-1, with 7 bases aligning to TRBD1. The CDR3 has 14 amino acids. V was pared by 10 bases and J by 4 bases, with 10 bases of the junction left unmatched. Germline CDR1 reads LNHDA; CDR2 reads SQIVND (reference sequence). The CDR3: CATREQGVYNEQFF. The CDR3 DNA reads as TGTGCCACCAGAGAGCAGGGGGTTTACAATGAGCAGTTCTTC.

Only a few counts were recorded for this clone. The V gene is TRBV6-1, the J gene TRBJ1-2; D is undetermined. V dropped 2 bases and J dropped 7 bases, with 11 bases sitting between them. The germline V gene encodes CDR1 MNHNS and CDR2 SASEGT. This CDR3 has 13 residues. CDR3 region: CASSESSVGGYTF. CDR3 in DNA: TGTGCCAGCAGTGAAAGTAGCGTGGGTGGCTACACCTTC.

The rearrangement joins TRBV9 to TRBJ2-1; TRBD2 aligns across 11 bases. V lost 4 bases and J lost 0; bases outside the gene matches: 6. Germline V gene sequence: CDR1 SGDLS, CDR2 YYNGEE. This CDR3 region has 17 residues. The CDR3 DNA follows: TGTGCCAGCAGCTCGCGACTAGCGGGATCCTCCTACAATGAGCAGTTCTTC. Its protein is CASSSRLAGSSYNEQFF.

Concerning this clone: At the DNA level, this CDR3 is encoded by other sequences in the same sample as well. This chain uses TRBV20-1 with TRBJ2-1; maybe TRBD2 (6 bases). CDR1 DFQATT and CDR2 SNEGSKA come from the germline V gene (reference sequence). The CDR3 is made up of 11 amino acids. Deletions cut 6 bases from V and 7 bases from J, with 10 bases between. The CDR3 nucleotides read TGCAGTGCCAGGAGGGGTAATGAGCAGTTCTTC. This codes for CSARRGNEQFF.

The V call is TRBV7-2, the J call TRBJ2-7, with a possible D match to TRBD1 (6 bases). The CDR3 has 15 residues. The germline CDR1 and CDR2 sequences are SGHTA and FQGNSA. The V end was cut by 5 bases, the J end by 2 bases, with 16 bases between. CDR3 sequence (DNA): TGTGCCAGCAGCCGATCAAGCAGGGGCACCTACGAGCAGTACTTC. Translation: CASSRSSRGTYEQYF.

This CDR3 is CASSRDSLDETQYF. The CDR3 nucleotides are TGTGCCAGCAGCCGGGACAGCTTGGATGAGACCCAGTACTTC. The chain combines TRBV5-4 with TRBJ2-5; 7 bases are shared with TRBD1. Germline lookup yields CDR1 SGHNT and CDR2 YYREEE (reference sequence). Germline trimming cut 4 bases from V and 5 bases from J; bases unmatched to any gene: 8. This CDR3 has 14 amino acids.

Here the CDR3 reads CASSSETQYF. CDR3 DNA sequence: TGTGCCAGCAGTTCTGAGACCCAGTACTTC. J is TRBJ2-5 and V is TRBV28; D remains ambiguous. The germline CDR1 and CDR2 sequences are MDHEN and SYDVKM. Trimming took off 4 bases at V and 5 bases at J, with 2 bases between the two ends. The CDR3 runs 10 residues.

This sequence joins TRBV5-1 and TRBJ2-1; D call uncertain. Trimming removed 2 bases from V and 2 bases from J, with 8 bases in between. The length of the CDR3 is 14 residues. Germline-derived CDR1 and CDR2 are SGHRS and YFSETQ. For the CDR3, the DNA is TGCGCCAGCAGCTTCAATACACCCTACAATGAGCAGTTCTTC. The encoded protein is CASSFNTPYNEQFF.

The V call is TRBV20-1, the J call TRBJ2-1; TRBD1 matches 8 bases. The ends lost 6 bases at V and 10 bases at J; junction bases unmatched: 5. CDR3 length: 11 amino acids. Germline V gives CDR1 DFQATT, CDR2 SNEGSKA (reference sequence). The CDR3 nucleotides are TGCAGTGCAACAGGGGGTGGCGAGCAGTTCTTC. This codes for CSATGGGEQFF.

The chain combines TRBV28 with TRBJ2-4; 10 nucleotides align to TRBD2. Germline lookup yields CDR1 MDHEN and CDR2 SYDVKM. This CDR3 spans 17 amino acids. The trim removed 5 bases at V and 3 bases at J, leaving 10 bases unmatched. CDR3 bases: TGTGCCAGCAGTCCAGGTCCTAGCGGGAGAGACAAAAACATTCAGTACTTC. Amino acid sequence: CASSPGPSGRDKNIQYF.

The chain recombines TRBV6-5 with TRBJ2-3, with D maybe TRBD1 (5 bases). Germline V gene data show CDR1 as MNHEY and CDR2 as SVGAGI. This CDR3 spans 15 amino acids. V lost 4 bases to trimming and J lost 2 bases, with 13 bases between them. This CDR3 reads CASSSTVRNTDTQYF. Here the CDR3 DNA reads TGTGCCAGCAGTTCGACAGTTCGAAACACAGATACGCAGTATTTT.

CDR3 coding DNA: TGTGCCAGCAGTAGGACAGGTCCGGCCAACGTCATTCAGTACTTC. Its translation: CASSRTGPANVIQYF. V usage is TRBV2 and J usage is TRBJ2-4; TRBD1 matches at 7 bases. This CDR3 has 15 residues. Trimming at V came to 5 bases and at J to 9 bases, leaving 13 bases not matched to a gene. CDR1 and CDR2 (germline): SNHLY, FYNNEI.

The CDR3 DNA is TGTGCCAGCAGCCCCCTTGGACAGGGGGGGACCCAGTACTTC. Amino acid sequence: CASSPLGQGGTQYF. The rearrangement uses TRBV7-6 and TRBJ2-5, with 10 bases matching TRBD1. Per the germline V gene, CDR1 is SGHVS and CDR2 is FNYEAQ. The ends lost 5 bases at V and 7 bases at J; junction bases unmatched: 7. This CDR3 contains 14 residues.

J is TRBJ2-7 and V is TRBV30; TRBD1 aligns across 10 bases. Germline CDR1 and CDR2: GTSNPN and SVGIG (reference sequence). There are 15 residues in the CDR3. The junction had 7 bases not matched to a gene; V was cut back by 3 bases and J by 2 bases. The CDR3 region is CAWSPAGTGAYEQYF. Written as DNA, the CDR3 is TGTGCCTGGAGCCCGGCCGGGACAGGGGCCTACGAGCAGTACTTC.